One T cell receptor (beta chain) is described in this entry. This clone was recorded only once. Its antigen is not yet known. The record has no base qualities; no much larger clone is one base away. This specimen comes from a study of T cell changes during pregnancy in multiple sclerosis (dated by TCRdb to the late 2010s). In terms of the full investigation: In women with multiple sclerosis, the researchers looked at how the T cell repertoire shifted as pregnancy progressed.

Libraries were prepared through the immunoSEQ multiplex PCR assay. This immuneACCESS table, as held by TCRdb, lists in-frame sequences with V and J called but not all clones. Of the missing ones, under half trace to an unresolved V gene in checked studies; the others have no known cause. The sample profile shows around 57,000 clones; about 89% of them were found once. The ten largest account for roughly 2.7% of the sample. V is cut back by 6 bases and J by 5 bases, with 13 bases in the junction unmatched. The germline V gene specifies MGHRA as CDR1 and YSYEKL as CDR2. The CDR3 holds 15 amino acids from the cysteine to the phenylalanine. Just the 45-base CDR3 DNA is kept, in frame starting at base 1.

The sequences come from peripheral blood, collected in the first trimester of pregnancy. The chain employs TRBV4-1 and TRBJ2-7; the central 7 bases match TRBD2. The TCR originated in a female donor with multiple sclerosis, enrolled in a pregnancy study. The DNA sequence is as follows: TGCGCCAGCAGTACGCAAGCGGGATTAGGCGACGAGCAGTACTTC. This translates into CASSTQAGLGDEQYF.